Listed here are 23 T cell receptor beta chains from one sample, sequenced in a study of cytomegalovirus exposure and HLA in healthy donors. 60 Vbeta and 13 Jbeta primers were used in PCR. The table came from immunoSEQ multiplex PCR; TCRdb's copy has only in-frame clones and leaves some out. This sample has around 150,000 clones, with less than 85% found just once. The sequencing sample was made of PBMCs. All receptors derive from a man aged 35 to 55 in good health and CMV-seronegative.

The chain is built from TRBV11-2 and TRBJ2-7, with D maybe TRBD1 (6 bases). The V end was cut by 2 bases, the J end by 3 bases, with 17 bases between. Germline values: CDR1 SGHAT, CDR2 FQNNGV. This CDR3 has 16 amino acids. CDR3 sequence (DNA): TGTGCCAGCAGCTTAAGGGACGGGACATTATTCTACGAGCAGTACTTC. Translation gives CASSLRDGTLFYEQYF. The whole variable domain, remainder taken from reference TRBV11-2 and TRBJ2-7, is EAGVAQSPRYKIIEKRQSVAFWCNPISGHATLYWYQQILGQGPKLLIQFQNNGVVDDSQLPKDRFSAERLKGVDSTLKIQPAKLEDSAVYLCASSLRDGTLFYEQYFGPGTRLTVT.

The chain links TRBV27 to TRBJ2-5, with unresolved D. V was pared by 3 bases and J by 0 bases, with 8 bases between. This CDR3 has 14 residues. Germline V gene sequence: CDR1 MNHEY, CDR2 SMNVEV (reference sequence). The CDR3 loop is CASSFRRNQETQYF. CDR3 bases: TGTGCCAGCAGTTTTAGGCGGAACCAAGAGACCCAGTACTTC.

The chain couples TRBV12-5 to TRBJ2-1, with 10 bases matching TRBD2. CDR3 length: 15 amino acids. Per germline, CDR1 LGHNT and CDR2 FRNRAP. J lost 4 bases, V lost 5 bases, and 5 bases had no gene match. CDR3 bases: TGTGCTAGTGGTCCAAGCGGGAGGGTTTACAATGAGCAGTTCTTC. Its protein is CASGPSGRVYNEQFF.

In its sample, this clone was seen once. The chain links TRBV7-2 to TRBJ1-4; D remains ambiguous. Germline V gene sequence: CDR1 SGHTA, CDR2 FQGNSA. With 5 bases removed from V and 0 bases from J, the gap between germline ends came to 10 bases. The CDR3 is 15 residues long. CDR3 nucleotide sequence: TGTGCCAGCAGCGCCCAACGAGCAACTAATGAAAAACTGTTTTTT. Encoded protein: CASSAQRATNEKLFF.

The chain couples TRBV7-3 to TRBJ2-7, with 8 bases lining up with TRBD1. V lost 0 bases, J lost 3 bases, and 4 bases stayed unmatched. The CDR3 extends over 15 amino acids. Per germline, CDR1 SGHTA and CDR2 FQGTGA. As DNA, the CDR3 is TGTGCCAGCAGCTTAACCTCAGGGGGCATCTACGAGCAGTACTTC. It codes for CASSLTSGGIYEQYF.

The chain carries TRBV27 and TRBJ1-5; TRBD1 is a possible D gene (5 bases). The germline V and J ends were trimmed by 1 base and 9 bases, with 13 bases remaining between them. CDR1 MNHEY and CDR2 SMNVEV come from the germline V gene (reference sequence). The CDR3 runs 14 residues. CDR3 residues: CASSLWGGEWPQHF. CDR3 sequence (DNA): TGTGCCAGCAGTTTATGGGGGGGGGAATGGCCCCAGCATTTT.

The chain employs TRBV19 and TRBJ2-3; 8 nucleotides match TRBD2. CDR1 and CDR2 (germline): LNHDA, SQIVND (reference sequence). Trimming took 5 bases from V and 11 from J; bases not matched to a gene: 12. The CDR3 is 14 amino acids. This CDR3 is CASSPRWGLVMQYF. The CDR3 bases are TGTGCCAGTAGTCCCCGTTGGGGACTAGTCATGCAGTATTTT.

The chain recombines TRBV9 with TRBJ2-3; TRBD1 matches at 7 bases. The CDR3 is made up of 12 amino acids. The junction had 7 bases not matched to a gene; V was cut back by 4 bases and J by 11 bases. Germline V gene sequence: CDR1 SGDLS, CDR2 YYNGEE. CDR3 protein: CASSKTGPEQYF. The DNA for the CDR3 is TGTGCCAGCAGCAAGACAGGGCCCGAGCAGTATTTT.

This clone was observed a handful of times. The chain joins TRBV4-3 to TRBJ2-1; D is possibly TRBD1 (5 bases). The CDR3 loop spans 13 amino acids. V lost 4 bases to trimming and J lost 9 bases, with 13 bases between them. Germline-derived CDR1 and CDR2 are LGHNA and YSLEER. In DNA, the CDR3 is TGCGCCAGCAGCCTACAGGTTTTCAGTGAGCAGTTCTTC. Encoded protein: CASSLQVFSEQFF.

This chain connects TRBV7-9 to TRBJ1-2; D is uncertain. The CDR3 totals 13 residues. CDR1 and CDR2 (germline): SEHNR, FQNEAQ (reference sequence). V was trimmed by 2 bases and J by 4 bases, leaving 8 bases between them. The CDR3 here is CASSLLGSYGYTF. DNA of the CDR3: TGTGCCAGCAGCTTATTAGGGAGCTATGGCTACACCTTC.

This chain uses TRBV28 with TRBJ2-3; 8 nucleotides agree with TRBD1. V was clipped by 5 bases and J by 2 bases; unmatched bases: 6. CDR3 length: 15 amino acids. Germline lookup yields CDR1 MDHEN and CDR2 SYDVKM. Written as DNA, the CDR3 is TGTGCCAGCAGTCCACAGGGGGGAAACACAGATACGCAGTATTTT. This gives the protein CASSPQGGNTDTQYF.

The chain is built from TRBV29-1 and TRBJ2-2; D call uncertain. The CDR3 is made up of 12 amino acids. Looked up from germline, CDR1 is SQVTM and CDR2 is ANQGSEA. V dropped 0 bases and J dropped 6 bases, with 5 bases sitting between them. The CDR3 coding sequence is TGCAGCGTTGAAGACGTCCCCGGGGAGCTGTTTTTT. Translating gives CSVEDVPGELFF.

The gene calls are TRBV5-8 and TRBJ1-4; TRBD1 might be the D (6 bases). This CDR3 spans 15 amino acids. The V gene's germline CDR1 is SGHTS and CDR2 YDEGEE. Trimming took 6 bases from V and 1 from J, leaving 13 bases between them. CDR3 nucleotides: TGTGCCAGCACGTGGAGGGGGGGAACTAATGAAAAACTGTTTTTT. It yields the protein CASTWRGGTNEKLFF.

This rearrangement joins TRBV5-1 to TRBJ2-7, with 8 bases identical to TRBD2. Germline loops: CDR1 SGHRS, CDR2 YFSETQ. J was trimmed by 2 bases and V by 4 bases; bases with no gene match: 5. CDR3 length equals 14 residues. CDR3 DNA: TGCGCCAGCAGCCCCCGGGGGGGTCCCTACGAGCAGTACTTC. Translating gives CASSPRGGPYEQYF.

This clone appeared a single time. One end of the junction does not line up with germline, which may come from a read error. This chain connects TRBV4-2 to TRBJ2-5, with TRBD2 matching 8 bases. Germline V CDR1 and CDR2: LGHNA, YNFKEQ. The CDR3 covers 16 residues. DNA of the CDR3: TGTGCCAGCAACCAAGAAGGTTCGGGGGGGCTAGAGACCCAGTACTTC. Amino acids: CASNQEGSGGLETQYF.

The chain recombines TRBV15 with TRBJ2-1, with D uncertain. The CDR3 has 12 amino acids. Germline V gene data show CDR1 as LNHNV and CDR2 as YYDKDF (reference sequence). V shed 4 bases and J shed 8 bases, with 9 bases lying between them. The CDR3 is CATSTLLYEQFF. DNA for the CDR3: TGTGCCACCAGCACACTTTTGTATGAGCAGTTCTTC.

The gene calls are TRBV5-1 and TRBJ1-6; a weak D match, TRBD1 (6 bases). CDR3 length equals 15 residues. The germline V gene encodes CDR1 SGHRS and CDR2 YFSETQ. V dropped 3 bases and J dropped 6 bases, with 13 bases sitting between them. CDR3 sequence: CASSSLTGTNSPLHF. CDR3 sequence (DNA): TGCGCCAGCAGCTCGTTGACAGGAACTAATTCACCCCTCCACTTT.

The CDR3, as DNA: TGCAGCGTTGAGAAGGTTTGGCTAGACAATGAGCAGTTCTTC. Translated, it gives CSVEKVWLDNEQFF. The genes are TRBV29-1 and TRBJ2-1; D is unresolved. CDR3 size: 14 residues. The germline V gene encodes CDR1 SQVTM and CDR2 ANQGSEA. The germline V and J ends were trimmed by 3 bases and 5 bases, with 14 bases remaining between them.

For this clone: The sample holds other DNA sequences that translate to the same CDR3. V usage is TRBV9 and J usage is TRBJ2-5, with 9 bases that match TRBD1. Looked up from germline, CDR1 is SGDLS and CDR2 is YYNGEE. The CDR3 covers 14 residues. Trimming at V came to 4 bases and at J to 4 bases, leaving 5 bases not matched to a gene. This CDR3 is CASSLTGGAETQYF. CDR3 bases: TGTGCCAGCAGCTTAACAGGGGGCGCAGAGACCCAGTACTTC.

This rearrangement joins TRBV11-1 to TRBJ2-7; D gene unclear. The CDR3 length is 14 residues. From germline, CDR1 is SGHAT and CDR2 FQDESV (reference sequence). V was cut by 3 bases and J by 5 bases, with 14 bases left in between. CDR3 protein: CASSFYFGSDEQYF. Written as DNA, the CDR3 is TGTGCCAGCAGCTTTTATTTCGGGTCGGACGAGCAGTACTTC.

The chain combines TRBV27 with TRBJ1-3; 7 bases line up with TRBD1. CDR1 and CDR2 (germline): MNHEY, SMNVEV (reference sequence). Trimming removed 0 bases from V and 2 bases from J; junction bases left unmatched: 1. The CDR3 consists of 15 residues. CDR3: CASSLSGQTGNTIYF. The CDR3 DNA reads TGTGCCAGCAGTTTATCGGGACAGACTGGAAACACCATATATTTT.

This chain links TRBV11-2 with TRBJ2-3; weak D call: TRBD2 (6 bases). Germline lookup yields CDR1 SGHAT and CDR2 FQNNGV. The CDR3 is 15 residues long. Trimming stripped 1 base from V and 5 bases from J, with 13 bases between. DNA for the CDR3: TGTGCCAGCAGCTTAGGACGGGGGTCAAGAGATACGCAGTATTTT. It codes for CASSLGRGSRDTQYF.

This chain links TRBV6-1 with TRBJ2-1; perhaps TRBD1 as D (5 bases). CDR3 size: 15 residues. Looked up from germline, CDR1 is MNHNS and CDR2 is SASEGT. V lost 4 bases and J 6 bases, leaving 16 bases between the germline ends. The DNA for the CDR3 is TGTGCCAGCAGTGCCCGCCCAGGGAACCGCAATGAGCAGTTCTTC. As protein: CASSARPGNRNEQFF.